This T cell receptor beta chain is from a study of molecular identifiers for immune sequencing clone quantification. This clonotype came up many times. The antigen is unknown. The germline V gene has CDR1 SGHTA and CDR2 FQGNSA. The CDR3 is 15 residues long. V was shortened by 1 base and J by 2 bases, with 11 bases between the two germline ends. Findings of the study overall: Clones above 20 RNA copies contained over 97% of effector molecules but under 1% of naive ones.

Isolation of naive CD8 T cells was achieved by sorting on a CD8+CD4-CCR7+CD45RA+ phenotype. The authors built bulk TCR libraries by previously described methods with listed TCR primers. TCRdb called the PCR reads again in MiXCR, with one record for every CDR3 protein. The sample holds fewer than 350,000 distinct CDR3 sequences, about 20% seen once. This chain joins TRBV7-2 and TRBJ1-1; the D is unclear. The clonotype originates from a human donor in good health. Some libraries in this study had Jurkat cell RNA spiked in. The sequencing input was naive CD8+ T cells from blood, with Jurkat cell RNA spiked in. Subset here: FACS-sorted CD8+CD4-CCR7+CD45RA+ naive T cells. In nucleotides, the CDR3 is TGTGCCAGCAGCTTAGGTGGCAACGAAAACACTGAAGCTTTCTTT. This gives the protein CASSLGGNENTEAFF.